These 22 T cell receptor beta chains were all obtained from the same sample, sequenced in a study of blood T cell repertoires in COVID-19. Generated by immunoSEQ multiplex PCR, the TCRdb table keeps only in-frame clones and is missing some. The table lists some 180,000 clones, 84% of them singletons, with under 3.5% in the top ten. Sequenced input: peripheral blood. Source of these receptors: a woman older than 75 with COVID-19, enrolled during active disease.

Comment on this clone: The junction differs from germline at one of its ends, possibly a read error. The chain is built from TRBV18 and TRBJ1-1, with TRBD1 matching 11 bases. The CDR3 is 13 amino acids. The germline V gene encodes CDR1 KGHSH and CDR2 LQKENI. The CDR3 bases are TGTGCCAGCTCATCGGCCCAGGGACAGGGGGTTTGGTTT. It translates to CASSSAQGQGVWF. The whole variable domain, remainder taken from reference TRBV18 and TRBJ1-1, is NAGVMQNPRHLVRRRGQEARLRCSPMKGHSHVYWYRQLPEEGLKFMVYLQKENIIDESGMPKERFSAEFPKEGPSILRIQQVVRGDSAAYFCASSSAQGQGVWFGQGTRLTVV.

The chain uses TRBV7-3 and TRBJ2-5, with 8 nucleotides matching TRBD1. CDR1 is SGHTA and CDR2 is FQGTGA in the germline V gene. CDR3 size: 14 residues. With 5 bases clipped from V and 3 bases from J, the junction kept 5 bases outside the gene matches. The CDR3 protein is CASSRTGIKETQYF. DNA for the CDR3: TGTGCCAGCAGCCGGACAGGGATAAAAGAGACCCAGTACTTC. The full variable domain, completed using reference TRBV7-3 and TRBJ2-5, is GAGVSQTPSNKVTEKGKYVELRCDPISGHTALYWYRQSLGQGPEFLIYFQGTGAADDSGLPNDRFFAVRPEGSVSTLKIQRTERGDSAVYLCASSRTGIKETQYFGPGTRLLVL.

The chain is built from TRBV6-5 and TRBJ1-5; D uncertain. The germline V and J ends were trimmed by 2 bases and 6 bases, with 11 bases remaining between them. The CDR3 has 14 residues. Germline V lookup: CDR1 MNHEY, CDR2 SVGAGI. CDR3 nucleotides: TGTGCCAGCAGTTACCTGGGTTGGAGTCAGCCCCAGCATTTT. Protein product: CASSYLGWSQPQHF.

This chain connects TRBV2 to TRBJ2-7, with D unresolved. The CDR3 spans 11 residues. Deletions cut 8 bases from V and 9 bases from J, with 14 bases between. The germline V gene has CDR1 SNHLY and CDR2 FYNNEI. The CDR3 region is CASVFQTWQYF. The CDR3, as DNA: TGTGCCAGCGTGTTTCAGACTTGGCAGTACTTC.

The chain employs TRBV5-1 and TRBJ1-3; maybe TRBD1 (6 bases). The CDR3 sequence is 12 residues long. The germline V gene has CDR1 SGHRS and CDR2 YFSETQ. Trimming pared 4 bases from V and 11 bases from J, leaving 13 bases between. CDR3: CASSLVGGPIYF. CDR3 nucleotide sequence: TGCGCCAGCAGCCTGGTGGGGGGGCCCATATATTTT.

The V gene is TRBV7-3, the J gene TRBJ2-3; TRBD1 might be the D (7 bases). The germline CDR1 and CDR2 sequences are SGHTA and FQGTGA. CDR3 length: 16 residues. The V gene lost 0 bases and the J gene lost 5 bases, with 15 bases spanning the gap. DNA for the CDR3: TGTGCCAGCAGCTTAACCGGCGGGACAGTTTTAGATACGCAGTATTTT. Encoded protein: CASSLTGGTVLDTQYF.

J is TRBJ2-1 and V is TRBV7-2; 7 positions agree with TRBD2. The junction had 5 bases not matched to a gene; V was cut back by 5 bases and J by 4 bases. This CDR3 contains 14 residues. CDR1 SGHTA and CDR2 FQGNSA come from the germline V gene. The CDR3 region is CASSRTSRYNEQFF. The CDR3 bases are TGTGCCAGCAGCCGGACTAGTAGGTACAATGAGCAGTTCTTC.

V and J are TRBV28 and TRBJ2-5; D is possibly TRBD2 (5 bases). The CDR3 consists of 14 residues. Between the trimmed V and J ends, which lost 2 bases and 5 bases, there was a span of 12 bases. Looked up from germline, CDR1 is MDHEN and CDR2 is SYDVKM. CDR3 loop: CASSLMVTRETQYF. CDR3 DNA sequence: TGTGCCAGCAGTTTAATGGTCACTAGGGAGACCCAGTACTTC.

Here the CDR3 DNA reads TGTGCCAGCAGGGGGACAGGAACGAATTCACCCCTCCACTTT. Residues: CASRGTGTNSPLHF. The chain uses TRBV6-5 and TRBJ1-6; TRBD1 aligns across 8 bases. CDR1 is MNHEY and CDR2 is SVGAGI in the germline V gene. Germline trimming cut 6 bases from V and 7 bases from J; bases unmatched to any gene: 5. CDR3 length equals 14 residues.

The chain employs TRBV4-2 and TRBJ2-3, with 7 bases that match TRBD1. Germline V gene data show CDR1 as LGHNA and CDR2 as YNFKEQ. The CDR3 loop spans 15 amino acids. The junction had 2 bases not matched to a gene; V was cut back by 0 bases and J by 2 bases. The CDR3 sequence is CASSQEGQNTDTQYF. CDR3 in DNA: TGTGCCAGCAGCCAAGAGGGACAGAACACAGATACGCAGTATTTT.

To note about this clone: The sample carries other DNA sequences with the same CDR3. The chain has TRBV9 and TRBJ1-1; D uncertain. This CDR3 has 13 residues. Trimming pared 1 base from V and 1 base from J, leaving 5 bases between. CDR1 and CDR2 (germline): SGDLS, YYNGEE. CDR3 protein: CASSVSRNTEAFF. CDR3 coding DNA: TGTGCCAGCAGCGTATCTAGGAACACTGAAGCTTTCTTT.

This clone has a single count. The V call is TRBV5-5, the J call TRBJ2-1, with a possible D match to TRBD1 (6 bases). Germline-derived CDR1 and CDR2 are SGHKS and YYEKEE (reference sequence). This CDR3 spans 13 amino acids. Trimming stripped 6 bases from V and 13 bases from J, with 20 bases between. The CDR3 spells CASNQGTSRVQFF. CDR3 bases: TGTGCCAGCAACCAGGGGACAAGCCGGGTTCAGTTCTTC.

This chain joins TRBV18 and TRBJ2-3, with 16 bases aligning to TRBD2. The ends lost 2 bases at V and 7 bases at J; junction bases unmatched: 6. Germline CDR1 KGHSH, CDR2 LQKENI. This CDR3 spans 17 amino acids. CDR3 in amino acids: CASSPTGLAGGLNTQYF. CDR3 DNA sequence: TGTGCCAGCTCACCAACGGGACTAGCGGGGGGGCTAAATACGCAGTATTTT.

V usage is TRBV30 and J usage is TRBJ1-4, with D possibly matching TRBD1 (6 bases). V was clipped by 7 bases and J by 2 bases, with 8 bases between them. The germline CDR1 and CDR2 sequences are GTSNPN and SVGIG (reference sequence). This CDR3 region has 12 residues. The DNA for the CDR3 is TGTGCCTACGACAGGACTAATGAAAAACTGTTTTTT. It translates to CAYDRTNEKLFF.

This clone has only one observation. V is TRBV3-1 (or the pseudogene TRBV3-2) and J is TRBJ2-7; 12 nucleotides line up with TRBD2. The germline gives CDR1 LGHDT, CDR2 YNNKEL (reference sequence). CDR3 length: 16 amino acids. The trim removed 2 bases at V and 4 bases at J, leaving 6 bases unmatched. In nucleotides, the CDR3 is TGTGCCAGCAGCCAAAGAAGGACTAGCGGGGAATACGAGCAGTACTTC. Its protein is CASSQRRTSGEYEQYF.

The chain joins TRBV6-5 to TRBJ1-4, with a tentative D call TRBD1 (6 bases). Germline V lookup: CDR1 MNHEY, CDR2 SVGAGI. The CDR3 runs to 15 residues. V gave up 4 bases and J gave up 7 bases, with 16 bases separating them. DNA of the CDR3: TGTGCCAGCAGTTCCCCCGGGGGGGCGAGTGAAAAACTGTTTTTT. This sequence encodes CASSSPGGASEKLFF.

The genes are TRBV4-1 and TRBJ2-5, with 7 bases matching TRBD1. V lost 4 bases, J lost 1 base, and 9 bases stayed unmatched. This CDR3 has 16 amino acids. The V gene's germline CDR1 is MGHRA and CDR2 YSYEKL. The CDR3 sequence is CASSLGPTGPQETQYF. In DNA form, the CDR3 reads TGCGCCAGCAGCCTTGGACCGACAGGGCCCCAAGAGACCCAGTACTTC.

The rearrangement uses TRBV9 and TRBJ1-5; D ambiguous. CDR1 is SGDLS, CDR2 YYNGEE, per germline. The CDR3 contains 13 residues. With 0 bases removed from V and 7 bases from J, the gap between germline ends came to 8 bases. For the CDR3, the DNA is TGTGCCAGCAGCGTAGGGGCTAGCCAGCCCCAGCATTTT. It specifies CASSVGASQPQHF. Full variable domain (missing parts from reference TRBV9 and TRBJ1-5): DSGVTQTPKHLITATGQRVTLRCSPRSGDLSVYWYQQSLDQGLQFLIQYYNGEERAKGNILERFSAQQFPDLHSELNLSSLELGDSALYFCASSVGASQPQHFGDGTRLSIL.

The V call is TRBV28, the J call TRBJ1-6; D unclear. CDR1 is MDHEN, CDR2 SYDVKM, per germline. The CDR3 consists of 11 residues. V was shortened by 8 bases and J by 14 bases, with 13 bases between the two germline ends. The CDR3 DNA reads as TGTGCCAGCCTTGGGTCGGGTGCCCTCCACTTT. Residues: CASLGSGALHF.

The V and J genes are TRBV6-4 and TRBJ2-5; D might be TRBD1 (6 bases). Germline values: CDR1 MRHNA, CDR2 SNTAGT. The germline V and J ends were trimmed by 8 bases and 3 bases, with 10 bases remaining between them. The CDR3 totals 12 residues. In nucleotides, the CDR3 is TGTGCCAGCCCTCAGGGGAAAGAGACCCAGTACTTC. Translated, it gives CASPQGKETQYF.

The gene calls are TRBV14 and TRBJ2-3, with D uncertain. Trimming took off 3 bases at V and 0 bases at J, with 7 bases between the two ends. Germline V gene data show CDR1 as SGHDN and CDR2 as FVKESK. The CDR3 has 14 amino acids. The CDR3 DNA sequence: TGTGCCAGCAGCCAGTACGGGAGCACAGATACGCAGTATTTT. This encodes CASSQYGSTDTQYF.

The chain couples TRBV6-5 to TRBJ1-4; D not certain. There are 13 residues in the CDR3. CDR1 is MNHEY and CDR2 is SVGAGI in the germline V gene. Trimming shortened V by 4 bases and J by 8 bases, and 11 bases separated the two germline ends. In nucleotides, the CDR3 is TGTGCCAGCAGTTCCCGTACCGGGGAAAAACTGTTTTTT. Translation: CASSSRTGEKLFF.